This TCR beta chain was observed in a study of T cell responses to AZD1222 COVID-19 vaccine. Across the study: Researchers grouped second doses given at about 4 or about 12 weeks into one pool. Overall study results and limits: White British people made up most donors, females outnumbered males, and clonal diversity was possibly underestimated. Spike-spanning, vaccine-associated CD4 TCRs were dominant at 160-218 and 743-854. Among spike-specific TCRs, nearly half reportedly target unmutated variant regions.

Concerning this clone itself: No antigen is known for it.

Measured with immunoSEQ multiplex PCR; TCRdb has only the in-frame clones, and not every one. The data show about 110,000 clones, nearly 90% seen once. Germline-derived CDR1 and CDR2 are SGHRS and YFSETQ. V was cut by 7 bases and J by 1 base, with 6 bases left in between. This CDR3 region has 13 residues. The J gene is TRBJ2-6, the V gene TRBV5-1; no clear D. This clonotype originated in an adult in good health. The sequences come from peripheral blood, collected on day 0 of AZD1222 vaccination. CDR3 sequence reads: CASGQSGANVLTF. The CDR3 DNA reads TGCGCCAGCGGCCAATCTGGGGCCAACGTCCTGACTTTC.